This T cell receptor beta chain is from a study of blood T cell repertoires in COVID-19. Looking at the study overall: T cells, B-cell-depleted T cells, or PBMCs supplied cDNA or gDNA.

Trimming at V came to 6 bases and at J to 2 bases, leaving 8 bases not matched to a gene. The CDR3 is 17 residues long. The germline CDR1 and CDR2 sequences are ENHRY and SYGVKD. Here immunoSEQ multiplex PCR was the method, and the copy in TCRdb shows in-frame clones only, minus some. The data hold 150,000 to 200,000 clones, with more than 60% observed a single time. This chain joins TRBV10-3 and TRBJ2-3, with 13 bases matching TRBD2. Sequencing used peripheral blood. The clonotype was recovered from a man aged 50 or older who had recovered from COVID-19. The CDR3: CAISPSGTSGNTDTQYF. As DNA, the CDR3 is TGTGCCATCAGCCCAAGCGGGACTAGCGGGAACACAGATACGCAGTATTTT.